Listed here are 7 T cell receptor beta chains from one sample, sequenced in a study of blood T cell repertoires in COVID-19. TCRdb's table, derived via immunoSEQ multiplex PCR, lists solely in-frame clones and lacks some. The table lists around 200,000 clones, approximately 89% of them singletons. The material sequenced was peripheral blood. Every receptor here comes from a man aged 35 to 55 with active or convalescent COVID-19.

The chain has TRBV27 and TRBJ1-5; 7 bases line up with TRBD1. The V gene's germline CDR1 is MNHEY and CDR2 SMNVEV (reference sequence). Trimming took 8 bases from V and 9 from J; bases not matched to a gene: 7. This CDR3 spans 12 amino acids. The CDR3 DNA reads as TGTGCCAGCGGGACAGAAAGGCCGCCCCAGCATTTT. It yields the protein CASGTERPPQHF.

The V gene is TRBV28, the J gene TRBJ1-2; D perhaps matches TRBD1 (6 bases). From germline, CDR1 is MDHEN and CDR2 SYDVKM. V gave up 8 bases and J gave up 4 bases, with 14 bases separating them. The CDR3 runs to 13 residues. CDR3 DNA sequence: TGTGCCAGCCTCCCGGGGGGGGCCTATGGCTACACCTTC. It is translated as CASLPGGAYGYTF.

The chain's CDR3 is CATSDPWTGSGYTF. Here the CDR3 DNA reads TGTGCCACCAGTGATCCGTGGACAGGGAGTGGCTACACCTTC. This chain links TRBV24-1 with TRBJ1-2; 8 bases fit TRBD1. Germline loops: CDR1 KGHDR, CDR2 SFDVKD. This CDR3 has 14 residues. Germline trimming cut 3 bases from V and 7 bases from J; bases unmatched to any gene: 6.

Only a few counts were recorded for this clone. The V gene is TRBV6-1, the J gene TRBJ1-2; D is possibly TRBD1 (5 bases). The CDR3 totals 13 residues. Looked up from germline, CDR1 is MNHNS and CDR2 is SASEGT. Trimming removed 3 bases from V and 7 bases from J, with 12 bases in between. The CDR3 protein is CASSEGEGRGYTF. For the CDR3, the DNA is TGTGCCAGCAGTGAGGGGGAGGGACGTGGCTACACCTTC.

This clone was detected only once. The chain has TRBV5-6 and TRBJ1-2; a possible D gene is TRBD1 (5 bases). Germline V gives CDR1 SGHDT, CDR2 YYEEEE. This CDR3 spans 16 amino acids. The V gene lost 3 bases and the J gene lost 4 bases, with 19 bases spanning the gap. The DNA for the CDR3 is TGTGCCAGCAGCTGGGGTGCTGGGGCCGGTACCTATGGCTACACCTTC. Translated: CASSWGAGAGTYGYTF.

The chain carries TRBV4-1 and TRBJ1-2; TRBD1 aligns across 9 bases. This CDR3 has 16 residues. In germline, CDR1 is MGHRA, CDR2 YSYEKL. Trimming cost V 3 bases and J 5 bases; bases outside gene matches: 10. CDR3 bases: TGCGCCAGCAGCCAGGGACTCGGACAGGGGTTTTATGGCTACACCTTC. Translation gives CASSQGLGQGFYGYTF.

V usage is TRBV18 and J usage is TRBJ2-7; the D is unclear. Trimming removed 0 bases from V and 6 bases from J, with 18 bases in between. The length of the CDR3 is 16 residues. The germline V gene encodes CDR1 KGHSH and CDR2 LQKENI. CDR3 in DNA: TGTGCCAGCTCACCACCAAGCCCCGGGTTCCTCGTCGAGCAGTACTTC. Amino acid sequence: CASSPPSPGFLVEQYF. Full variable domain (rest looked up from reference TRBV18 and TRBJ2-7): NAGVMQNPRHLVRRRGQEARLRCSPMKGHSHVYWYRQLPEEGLKFMVYLQKENIIDESGMPKERFSAEFPKEGPSILRIQQVVRGDSAAYFCASSPPSPGFLVEQYFGPGTRLTVT.